The sequence of this T cell receptor (beta chain) was determined in a study of T cell repertoires in cytomegalovirus infection. About the research overall: It was the public TCR beta signatures that indicated both CMV infection and matching HLA type. Notes on the study in general: Ex vivo, HLA-C-restricted CMV-specific TCR beta clonotypes prevailed over the rest of the response. Based on cumulative public TCR beta family frequency, carriers of CMV plus the relevant HLA were identified.

This clonotype came up many times. Antigen unknown. Germline CDR1 and CDR2: SGHTA and FQGNSA. This CDR3 has 17 amino acids. V lost 5 bases to trimming and J lost 2 bases; unmatched junction nucleotides: 9. Using its own MiXCR run on the reads, TCRdb lists one record per CDR3 protein. This table holds roughly 500,000 distinct CDR3 sequences, around 11% found once. Material for sequencing was PBMCs. The sequence was obtained from a human donor in good health (CMV status not recorded). Some clones in this sample may be carry-over from other donors' samples. The V gene is TRBV7-2, the J gene TRBJ2-3, with TRBD2 identical over 11 bases. The CDR3, as DNA: TGTGCCAGCAGCCAGGGGCTAGCGGGGGGACACACAGATACGCAGTATTTT. Translated, it gives CASSQGLAGGHTDTQYF.